This TCR beta chain came from a study of cytomegalovirus exposure and HLA in healthy donors. Study at large: Of the donors genotyped, a few hundred in all, about 81% fell in the Caucasian-associated ancestry cluster.

Healthy bone marrow donors supplied every sample. V was pared by 4 bases and J by 5 bases, with 2 bases of the junction left unmatched. Germline-derived CDR1 and CDR2 are SNHLY and FYNNEI. The CDR3 contains 13 residues. PCR was performed using 60 Vbeta and 13 Jbeta primers. Produced via immunoSEQ multiplex PCR; TCRdb's table is partial and in-frame only. The repertoire holds 200,000 to 300,000 clones, with about 80% as singletons. This TCR came from a woman in her fifties or sixties in good health and CMV-seropositive. The V gene is TRBV2, the J gene TRBJ1-5, with 7 bases fitting TRBD1. The sequencing input was PBMCs. CDR3 bases: TGTGCCAGCAGTGTAGACAGGGATCAGCCCCAGCATTTT. Translation gives CASSVDRDQPQHF. The complete variable domain, with remaining parts taken from reference TRBV2 and TRBJ1-5, reads EPEVTQTPSHQVTQMGQEVILRCVPISNHLYFYWYRQILGQKVEFLVSFYNNEISEKSEIFDDQFSVERPDGSNFTLKIRSTKLEDSAMYFCASSVDRDQPQHFGDGTRLSIL.